This T cell receptor (beta chain) was recovered during a study of blood T cell repertoires in COVID-19. The CDR3 spans 14 residues. Germline V gives CDR1 MDHEN, CDR2 SYDVKM. This clone has just a few counts. A read error may produce the germline difference seen at one junction end. Here immunoSEQ multiplex PCR was the method, and the copy in TCRdb shows in-frame clones only, minus some. The sample carries about 200,000 clones, 86% recorded once. Enrollees, about 18 to 89 years old, lived in approximately 24 US areas. This chain uses TRBV28 with TRBJ2-1; perhaps TRBD2 as D (5 bases). The source material was PBMCs or T cells enriched from blood (not recorded which). The sequence was collected from a man in his forties with acute COVID-19. The CDR3 sequence is CASSSPSGYRKGIF. CDR3 sequence (DNA): TGTGCCAGCAGTTCCCCCAGCGGCTACCGAAAAGGTATCTTC.